The 18 T cell receptor beta chains below come from one sample, sequenced in a study of CD8+CD57+ T cells in acquired aplastic anemia. The study profiled TCR beta VDJ and CDR3 using genomic DNA as template. One entry per CDR3 protein results from TCRdb running MiXCR on the reads. The table includes 150,000 to 200,000 distinct CDR3 sequences, over 60% detected once. Sequencing used sorted CD4+, CD8+, or CD8+CD57+ T cells (not recorded which) from PBMCs. All receptors derive from a human donor with severe aplastic anemia or a healthy control (not recorded which).

This clonotype has a handful of counts. V and J are TRBV19 and TRBJ1-5, with D maybe TRBD1 (6 bases). CDR3 length: 15 amino acids. V lost 4 bases, J lost 7 bases, and 17 bases lay in between. Germline V gene data show CDR1 as LNHDA and CDR2 as SQIVND (reference sequence). The CDR3 bases are TGTGCCAGTAGTACCCCGACAGGAGCAGGGCAGCCCCAGCATTTT. As protein: CASSTPTGAGQPQHF.

The chain employs TRBV27 and TRBJ2-3, with 9 bases aligning to TRBD2. CDR1 MNHEY and CDR2 SMNVEV come from the germline V gene (reference sequence). The CDR3 extends over 16 amino acids. Trimming at V came to 2 bases and at J to 5 bases, leaving 8 bases not matched to a gene. CDR3 amino acids: CASSLGRGGSGDTQYF. The DNA of the CDR3 is TGTGCCAGCAGTTTAGGGCGGGGGGGCTCTGGAGATACGCAGTATTTT.

The rearrangement uses TRBV20-1 and TRBJ1-5; 10 bases are a match to TRBD1. Trimming took 7 bases from V and 0 from J; bases not matched to a gene: 6. Per the germline V gene, CDR1 is DFQATT and CDR2 is SNEGSKA (reference sequence). This CDR3 comprises 15 residues. In nucleotides, the CDR3 is TGCAGTGTCCGGACAGGGGGGAGTAGCAATCAGCCCCAGCATTTT. Translating gives CSVRTGGSSNQPQHF.

In this sample, this clonotype turned up once. This chain connects TRBV2 to TRBJ1-1; D not certain. The V gene's germline CDR1 is SNHLY and CDR2 FYNNEI. V lost 4 bases and J 8 bases, leaving 17 bases between the germline ends. The CDR3 sequence is 14 residues long. The CDR3 protein is CASSVTPIYGEAFF. The DNA of the CDR3 is TGTGCCAGCAGTGTCACCCCAATCTACGGGGAAGCTTTCTTT.

As regards this clonotype: The CDR3 carries no conserved terminal phenylalanine or tryptophan, so it likely arises from a read error. The chain uses TRBV2 and TRBJ2-7, with D perhaps TRBD1 or TRBD2 (5 bases each). The CDR3 extends over 11 amino acids. V lost 8 bases, J lost 3 bases, and 8 bases lay in between. Germline V gene lookup returns CDR1 SNHLY and CDR2 FYNNEI. The CDR3 protein is CASGTIYEQYL. The CDR3, as DNA: TGTGCCAGCGGGACCATCTACGAGCAGTACTTA.

CDR3 in amino acids: CASSSGTAANYGYTF. CDR3 coding DNA: TGCGCCAGCAGCTCAGGGACCGCCGCTAACTATGGCTACACCTTC. This chain joins TRBV5-1 and TRBJ1-2; D may be TRBD1 (5 bases). Germline V gives CDR1 SGHRS, CDR2 YFSETQ. The length of the CDR3 is 15 residues. Trimming removed 3 bases at V and 0 bases at J, with 12 bases between.

The V call is TRBV4-2, the J call TRBJ2-2, with 12 bases aligning to TRBD2. This CDR3 has 18 residues. Trimming cost V 5 bases and J 7 bases; bases outside gene matches: 14. CDR1 and CDR2 (germline): LGHNA, YNFKEQ. CDR3 bases: TGTGCCAGCAGCTTCACTAGCGGGGGGCGCCGACCGTTCGGGGAGCTGTTTTTT. Residues: CASSFTSGGRRPFGELFF.

The V call is TRBV4-3, the J call TRBJ2-5; TRBD2 matches at 10 bases. The CDR3 contains 13 residues. The V and J ends lost 10 bases and 4 bases, in that order; junction bases with no gene match: 6. CDR1 and CDR2 (germline): LGHNA, YSLEER. The CDR3 nucleotides read TGCGCCACCTCAGCGGGGGGGAGAGAGACCCAGTACTTC. Protein sequence: CATSAGGRETQYF.

The rearrangement links TRBV5-5 to TRBJ2-5; 11 positions agree with TRBD2. Germline loops: CDR1 SGHKS, CDR2 YYEKEE (reference sequence). The CDR3 spans 18 residues. The trim removed 4 bases at V and 0 bases at J, leaving 11 bases unmatched. The CDR3 DNA sequence: TGTGCCAGCAGCCTTGGGACTAGCGGCGGCCAAAACCAAGAGACCCAGTACTTC. This translates into CASSLGTSGGQNQETQYF.

In its sample, this clonotype was seen a few times. The chain links TRBV6-2 or TRBV6-3 to TRBJ2-2; 7 bases match TRBD2. J gave up 4 bases and V 8 bases, and 4 bases lay outside the gene matches. The CDR3 covers 13 residues. Germline V CDR1 and CDR2: MNHEY, SVGEGT. The DNA for the CDR3 is TGTGCCAGCGCCGGGGGGTTCACCGGGGAGCTGTTTTTT. This codes for CASAGGFTGELFF.

V gene TRBV7-9 combines with J gene TRBJ1-6; TRBD1 matches at 8 bases. After removal of 5 bases from V and 8 bases from J, the junction contained 11 bases not matched to a gene. The germline V gene encodes CDR1 SEHNR and CDR2 FQNEAQ (reference sequence). The length of the CDR3 is 16 residues. The CDR3 region has the DNA TGTGCCAGCAGCCCATTCCGCGACAGGGGCCATTCACCCCTCCACTTT. Its translation: CASSPFRDRGHSPLHF. Complete variable domain (other parts from reference TRBV7-9 and TRBJ1-6): DTGVSQNPRHKITKRGQNVTFRCDPISEHNRLYWYRQTLGQGPEFLTYFQNEAQLEKSRLLSDRFSAERPKGSFSTLEIQRTEQGDSAMYLCASSPFRDRGHSPLHFGNGTRLTVT.

This clonotype was found once. This sequence joins TRBV9 and TRBJ2-1; 8 bases line up with TRBD2. CDR3 size: 15 residues. V shed 4 bases, J shed 2 bases, and the junction held 5 bases outside the gene matches. The germline V gene has CDR1 SGDLS and CDR2 YYNGEE. The CDR3 loop is CASSSGGGTYNEQFF. The CDR3 region has the DNA TGTGCCAGCAGCTCGGGGGGGGGCACCTACAATGAGCAGTTCTTC.

The chain has TRBV10-3 and TRBJ2-3, with 8 bases fitting TRBD2. The CDR3 has 17 amino acids. Per germline, CDR1 ENHRY and CDR2 SYGVKD. J gave up 4 bases and V 0 bases, and 9 bases lay outside the gene matches. CDR3 amino acids: CAISESAGGGRADTQYF. In DNA form, the CDR3 reads TGTGCCATCAGTGAGTCTGCGGGAGGAGGAAGAGCAGATACGCAGTATTTT.

The sample holds many counts of this clonotype. The J gene is TRBJ2-1, the V gene TRBV25-1; D is unclear. Deletions cut 3 bases from V and 12 bases from J, with 15 bases between. CDR3 length: 13 residues. In germline, CDR1 is MGHDK, CDR2 SYGVNS. The CDR3 region is CASSDDTVLGQFF. CDR3 DNA sequence: TGTGCCAGCAGTGATGATACGGTACTTGGGCAGTTCTTC.

V is TRBV5-4 and J is TRBJ2-2; 9 bases agree with TRBD1. The CDR3 length is 15 residues. Germline V gene lookup returns CDR1 SGHNT and CDR2 YYREEE (reference sequence). V was clipped by 3 bases and J by 5 bases; unmatched bases: 5. The DNA for the CDR3 is TGTGCCAGCAGCTACGGACAGGGGTGGACCGGGGAGCTGTTTTTT. Translated: CASSYGQGWTGELFF.

This clonotype has a count of ten or more. The V and J genes are TRBV7-9 and TRBJ2-7, with D perhaps matching TRBD1 (6 bases). V was clipped by 1 base and J by 5 bases, with 6 bases between them. This CDR3 has 12 amino acids. Germline CDR1 reads SEHNR; CDR2 reads FQNEAQ (reference sequence). The DNA of the CDR3 is TGTGCCAGCAGCTTAGACAGGGACGAGCAGTACTTC. Protein sequence: CASSLDRDEQYF.

The J gene is TRBJ2-6, the V gene TRBV19; D may be TRBD1 or TRBD2 (5 bases each). The germline V gene has CDR1 LNHDA and CDR2 SQIVND (reference sequence). The CDR3 covers 15 residues. V was pared by 4 bases and J by 0 bases, with 7 bases between. The CDR3 loop reads CASSRDVSGANVLTF. CDR3 nucleotide sequence: TGTGCCAGTAGTAGGGACGTCTCTGGGGCCAACGTCCTGACTTTC.

This chain joins TRBV6-2 or TRBV6-3 and TRBJ1-1; 7 bases line up with TRBD1. Germline trimming cut 7 bases from V and 4 bases from J; bases unmatched to any gene: 15. The germline CDR1 and CDR2 sequences are MNHEY and SVGEGT. This CDR3 contains 16 residues. CDR3 in amino acids: CASTHSGGGWGTEAFF. The CDR3, as DNA: TGTGCCAGCACCCACTCGGGAGGGGGCTGGGGCACTGAAGCTTTCTTT.